The clone carrying this TCR beta chain was observed at least ten times. Its antigen is not identified. cDNA molecules carried unique molecular identifiers, and template switching added a universal primer site. Via MiXCR, TCRdb re-called the 5' RACE reads, giving one row per CDR3 protein. This table holds under 250,000 distinct CDR3 sequences, 7.5% found once. Germline CDR1 MNHNS, CDR2 SASEGT. The CDR3 has 15 amino acids. Trimming took off 1 base at V and 0 bases at J, with 10 bases between the two ends. These data belong to a study of identical twins. Regarding the study as a whole: Excess sharing between twins was weaker in beta out-of-frame sequences. Alpha sequences out of frame and shared by twins had excess low generation probability.

The data also belong to a second study, concerning yellow fever vaccine responses in identical twins.

This rearrangement joins TRBV6-1 to TRBJ2-7; the D is unclear. Material: CD8+ T cells sorted from blood. The TCR originated in a woman aged 18-29 years in good health. This chain's CDR3 is CASSEDQASSYEQYF. CDR3 coding DNA: TGTGCCAGCAGTGAAGACCAGGCTAGCTCCTACGAGCAGTACTTC.